This TCR beta chain came from a study of shared clonotypes between healthy human individuals. J lost 5 bases, V lost 4 bases, and 7 bases had no gene match. Germline assignment: CDR1 MGHRA and CDR2 YSYEKL. CDR3 length: 15 residues. Clones were sequenced by immunoSEQ multiplex PCR, and TCRdb holds only the in-frame ones, with some missing. The table has 2,500,000 or so clones, 85% to 95% seen once; the top ten hold more than 0.35%. The TCR sequence derives from a man between 18 and 35 years old in good health. Some clones in this sample may be carry-over from other donors' samples. This chain links TRBV4-1 with TRBJ2-7; 11 bases are a match to TRBD2. What was sequenced was naive CD4+ T cells from PBMCs. Subset indicated: CD45RA+ positively selected. In DNA, the CDR3 is TGCGCCAGCAGCCTCAGACTAGCGGGACGGCACGAGCAGTACTTC. Amino acids: CASSLRLAGRHEQYF.